This T cell receptor (beta chain) emerged from a study of T-cell reconstitution after alpha-beta-depleted transplantation in children. CDR1 is MNHEY and CDR2 is SVGAGI in the germline V gene. The CDR3 runs 14 residues. Trimming took 4 bases from V and 1 from J, leaving 10 bases between them. This sample's TCRbeta library carried unique molecular identifier barcodes. TCRdb re-analysed the PCR reads in MiXCR, keeping a single row per CDR3 protein. The sample includes fewer than 95,000 distinct CDR3 sequences, 10% to 15% seen only once; the top ten take approximately 13%. This clonotype has ten or more counts.

V gene TRBV6-5 combines with J gene TRBJ2-5, with a possible D match to TRBD2 (5 bases). Source: PBMCs from the stem cell graft donor, taken from the stem cell graft. The TCR originated in a human donor who donated a stem cell graft to a child with inherited bone marrow failure. CDR3 region: CASSWAGFQETQYF. The CDR3 DNA reads as TGTGCCAGCAGTTGGGCGGGTTTCCAAGAGACCCAGTACTTC.